This T cell receptor beta chain was found in a study of Graves' ophthalmopathy and Graves' hyperthyroidism. Stable hyperthyroid donors showed no ophthalmopathy during 18 months follow-up. PBMCs were obtained from 8 to 10 ml of fresh peripheral blood. This clonotype occurred many times. Its antigen is not identified. Amplification targeted the TCR beta CDR3 regions, with RNA transcripts as the source material. HTBI primers were employed in first-round RT-PCR, then a second-round multiplex PCR followed. TCRdb itself ran the multiplex PCR reads through MiXCR, one entry per CDR3 protein. The repertoire has 500,000 to 700,000 distinct CDR3 sequences, about 24% of them found once; the top ten carry roughly 7.4%. CDR1 and CDR2 (germline): MDHEN, SYDVKM. This CDR3 is built from 15 residues. V lost 6 bases and J lost 7, with 16 bases in between. Study-level findings and limits: Using 13 signatures, a model distinguished ophthalmopathy from stable hyperthyroidism, reaching about 85% sensitivity and 81.08% specificity. Blood samples also showed most expanded thyroid clonotypes exceeding 0.001 frequency.

The material sequenced was peripheral blood. The chain joins TRBV28 to TRBJ1-6, with D possibly matching TRBD1 (5 bases). This receptor was identified in a woman aged 18-29 years with stable Graves' hyperthyroidism. Some clones in this sample may be carry-over from other donors' samples. CDR3 coding DNA: TGTGCCAGCAGGGCAGGGTTCGGGAGGAATTCACCCCTCCACTTT. It specifies CASRAGFGRNSPLHF.